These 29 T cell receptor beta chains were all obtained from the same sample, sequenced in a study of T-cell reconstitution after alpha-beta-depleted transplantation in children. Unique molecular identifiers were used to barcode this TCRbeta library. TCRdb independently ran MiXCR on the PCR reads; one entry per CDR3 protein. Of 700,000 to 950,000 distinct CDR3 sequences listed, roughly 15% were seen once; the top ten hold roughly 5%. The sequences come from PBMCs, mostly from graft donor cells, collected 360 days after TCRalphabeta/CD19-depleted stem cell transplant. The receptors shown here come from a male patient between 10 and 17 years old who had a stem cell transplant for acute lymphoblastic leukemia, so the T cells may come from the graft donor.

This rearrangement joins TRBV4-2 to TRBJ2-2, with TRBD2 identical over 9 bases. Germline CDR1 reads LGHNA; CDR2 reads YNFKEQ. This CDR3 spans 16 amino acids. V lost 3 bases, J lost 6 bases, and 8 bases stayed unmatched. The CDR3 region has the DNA TGTGCCAGCAGCCATATAGCGGGAGTGAGAGCCGGGGAGCTGTTTTTT. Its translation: CASSHIAGVRAGELFF.

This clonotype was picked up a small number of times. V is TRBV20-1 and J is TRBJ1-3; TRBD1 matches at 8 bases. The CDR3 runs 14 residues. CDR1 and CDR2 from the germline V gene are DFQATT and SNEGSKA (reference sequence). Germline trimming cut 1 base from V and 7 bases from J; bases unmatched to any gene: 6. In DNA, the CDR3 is TGCAGTGCTAGAGCCCGCAGGGGGCACAACACCATATATTTT. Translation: CSARARRGHNTIYF.

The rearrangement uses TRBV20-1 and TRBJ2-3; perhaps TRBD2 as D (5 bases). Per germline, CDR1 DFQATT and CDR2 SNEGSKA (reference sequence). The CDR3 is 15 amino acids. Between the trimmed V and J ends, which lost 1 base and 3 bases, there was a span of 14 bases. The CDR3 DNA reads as TGCAGTGCTAGAGGTGGCGAAACGGGGACAGATACGCAGTATTTT. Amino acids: CSARGGETGTDTQYF.

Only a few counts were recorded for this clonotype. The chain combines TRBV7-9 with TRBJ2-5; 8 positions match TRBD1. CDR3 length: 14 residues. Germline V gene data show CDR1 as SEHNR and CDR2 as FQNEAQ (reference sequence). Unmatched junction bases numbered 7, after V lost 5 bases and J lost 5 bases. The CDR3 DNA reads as TGTGCCAGCAGCCGAAGGACAGGGTACGAGACCCAGTACTTC. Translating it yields CASSRRTGYETQYF.

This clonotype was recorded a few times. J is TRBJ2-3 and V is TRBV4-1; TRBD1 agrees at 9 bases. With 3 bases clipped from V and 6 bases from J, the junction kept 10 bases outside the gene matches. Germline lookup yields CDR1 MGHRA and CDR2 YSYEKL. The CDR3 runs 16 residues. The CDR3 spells CASSHVPGQGLDTQYF. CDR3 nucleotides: TGCGCCAGCAGCCACGTCCCGGGACAGGGACTGGATACGCAGTATTTT.

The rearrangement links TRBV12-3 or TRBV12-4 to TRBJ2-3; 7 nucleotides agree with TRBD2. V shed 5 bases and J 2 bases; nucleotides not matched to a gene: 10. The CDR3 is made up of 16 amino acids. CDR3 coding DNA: TGTGCCAGCAGTCCCCCGGCTAGCGGATACACAGATACGCAGTATTTT. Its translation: CASSPPASGYTDTQYF.

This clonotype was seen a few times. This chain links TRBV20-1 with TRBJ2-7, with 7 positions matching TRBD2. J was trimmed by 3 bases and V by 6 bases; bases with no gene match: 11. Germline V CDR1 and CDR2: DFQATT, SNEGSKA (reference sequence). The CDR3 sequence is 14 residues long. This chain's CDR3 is CSALPVGEGYEQYF. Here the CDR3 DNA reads TGCAGTGCCCTCCCCGTGGGGGAGGGCTACGAGCAGTACTTC.

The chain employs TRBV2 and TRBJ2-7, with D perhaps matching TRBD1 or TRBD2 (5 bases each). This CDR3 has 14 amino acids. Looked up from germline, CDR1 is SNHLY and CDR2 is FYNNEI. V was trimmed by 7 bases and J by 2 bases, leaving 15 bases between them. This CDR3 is CASTPGMEAYEQYF. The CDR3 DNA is TGTGCCAGCACCCCAGGGATGGAGGCCTACGAGCAGTACTTC.

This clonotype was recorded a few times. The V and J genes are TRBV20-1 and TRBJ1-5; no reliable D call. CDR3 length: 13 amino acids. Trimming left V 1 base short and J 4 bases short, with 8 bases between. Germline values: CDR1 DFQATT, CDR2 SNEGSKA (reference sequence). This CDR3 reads CSARGHPNQPQHF. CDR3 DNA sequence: TGCAGTGCTAGAGGACACCCAAATCAGCCCCAGCATTTT.

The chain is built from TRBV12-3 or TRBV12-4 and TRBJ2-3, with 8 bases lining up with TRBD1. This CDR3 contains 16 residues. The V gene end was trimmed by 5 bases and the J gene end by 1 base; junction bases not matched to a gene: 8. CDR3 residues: CASSATGGLGTDTQYF. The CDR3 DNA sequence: TGTGCCAGCAGTGCTACAGGGGGATTGGGCACAGATACGCAGTATTTT.

The CDR3 sequence is CACSQDRVRPYEQYF. Here the CDR3 DNA reads TGTGCCTGCTCCCAAGATCGCGTCAGGCCCTACGAGCAGTACTTC. This chain links TRBV3-1 with TRBJ2-7, with D uncertain. The V gene lost 11 bases and the J gene lost 2 bases, with 22 bases spanning the gap. CDR1 and CDR2 from the germline V gene are LGHDT and YNNKEL (reference sequence). The CDR3 length is 15 residues.

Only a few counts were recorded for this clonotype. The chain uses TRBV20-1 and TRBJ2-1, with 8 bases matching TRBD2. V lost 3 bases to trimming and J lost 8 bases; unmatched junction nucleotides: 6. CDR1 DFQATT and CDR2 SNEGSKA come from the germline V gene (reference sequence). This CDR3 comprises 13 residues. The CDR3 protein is CSASGRAVYEQFF. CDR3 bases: TGCAGTGCTAGCGGGAGGGCCGTTTATGAGCAGTTCTTC.

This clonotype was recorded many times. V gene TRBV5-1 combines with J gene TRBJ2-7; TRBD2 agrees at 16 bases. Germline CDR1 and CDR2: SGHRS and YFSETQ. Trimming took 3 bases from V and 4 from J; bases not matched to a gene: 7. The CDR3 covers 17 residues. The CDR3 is CASSSGTSGRARYEQYF. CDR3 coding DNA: TGCGCCAGCAGCTCCGGGACTAGCGGGAGGGCCCGATACGAGCAGTACTTC.

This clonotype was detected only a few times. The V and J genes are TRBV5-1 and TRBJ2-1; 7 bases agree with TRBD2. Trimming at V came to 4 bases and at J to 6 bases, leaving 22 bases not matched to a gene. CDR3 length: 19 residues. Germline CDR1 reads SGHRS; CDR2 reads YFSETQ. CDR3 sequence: CASSEGLLQPGAPGNEQFF. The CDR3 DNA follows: TGCGCCAGCAGCGAGGGACTACTTCAACCCGGAGCTCCTGGCAATGAGCAGTTCTTC.

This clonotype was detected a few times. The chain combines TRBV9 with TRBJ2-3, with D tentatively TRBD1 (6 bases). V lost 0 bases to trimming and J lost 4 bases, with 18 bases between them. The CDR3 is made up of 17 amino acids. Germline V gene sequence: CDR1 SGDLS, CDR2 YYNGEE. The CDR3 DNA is TGTGCCAGCAGCGTAGTCCCCGGGACCCAGGGGCCAGATACGCAGTATTTT. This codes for CASSVVPGTQGPDTQYF.

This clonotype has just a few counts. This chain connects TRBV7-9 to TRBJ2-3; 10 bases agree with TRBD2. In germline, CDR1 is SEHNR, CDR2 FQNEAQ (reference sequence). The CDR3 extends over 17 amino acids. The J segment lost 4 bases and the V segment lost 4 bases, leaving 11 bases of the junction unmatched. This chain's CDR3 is CASSSAGTSDFADTQYF. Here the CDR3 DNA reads TGTGCCAGCAGCTCGGCCGGGACTAGCGATTTTGCAGATACGCAGTATTTT.

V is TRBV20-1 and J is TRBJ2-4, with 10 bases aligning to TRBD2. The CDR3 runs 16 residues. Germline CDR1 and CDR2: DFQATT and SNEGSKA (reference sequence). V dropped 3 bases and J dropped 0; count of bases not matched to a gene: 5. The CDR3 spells CSASSSGRGAKNIQYF. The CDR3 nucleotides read TGCAGTGCTAGTTCTAGCGGGAGAGGAGCCAAAAACATTCAGTACTTC.

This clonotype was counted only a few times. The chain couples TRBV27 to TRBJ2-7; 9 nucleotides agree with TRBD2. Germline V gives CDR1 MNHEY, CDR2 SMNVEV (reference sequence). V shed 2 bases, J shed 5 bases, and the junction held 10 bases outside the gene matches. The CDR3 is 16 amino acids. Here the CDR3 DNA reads TGTGCCAGCAGTTTAGGACTAGCGTGGAGCGTGGACGAGCAGTACTTC. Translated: CASSLGLAWSVDEQYF.

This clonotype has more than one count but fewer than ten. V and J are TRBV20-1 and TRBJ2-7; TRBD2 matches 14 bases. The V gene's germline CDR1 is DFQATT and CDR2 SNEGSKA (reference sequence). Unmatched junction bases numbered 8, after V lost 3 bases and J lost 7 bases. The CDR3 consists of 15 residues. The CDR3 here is CSARGLAGVNREQYF. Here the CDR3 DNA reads TGCAGTGCTAGGGGACTAGCGGGAGTGAATAGAGAGCAGTACTTC.

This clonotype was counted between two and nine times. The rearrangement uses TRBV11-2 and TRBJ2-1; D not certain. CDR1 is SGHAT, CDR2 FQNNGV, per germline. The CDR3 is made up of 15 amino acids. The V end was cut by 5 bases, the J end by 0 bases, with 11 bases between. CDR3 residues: CASSPRRSSYNEQFF. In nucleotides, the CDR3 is TGTGCCAGCAGCCCACGGAGATCCTCCTACAATGAGCAGTTCTTC.

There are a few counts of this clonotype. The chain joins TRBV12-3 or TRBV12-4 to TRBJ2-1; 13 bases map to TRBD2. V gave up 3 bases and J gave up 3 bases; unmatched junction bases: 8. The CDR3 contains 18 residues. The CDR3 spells CASSFGRLAGGIYNEQFF. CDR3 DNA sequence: TGTGCCAGCAGTTTTGGACGACTAGCGGGAGGCATCTACAATGAGCAGTTCTTC.

The CDR3 region has the DNA TGTGCCAGCAGGGCCGGACAGGGTAGCTACGAGCAGTACTTC. As protein: CASRAGQGSYEQYF. The V gene is TRBV12-3 or TRBV12-4, the J gene TRBJ2-7, with 8 bases aligning to TRBD1. This CDR3 region has 14 residues. V lost 6 bases and J lost 3; bases outside the gene matches: 7.

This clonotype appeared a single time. DNA for the CDR3: TGTGCCAGCAGCTTACCAGATTACCTGTCAGCGCAGTTCTTC. Translating gives CASSLPDYLSAQFF. V usage is TRBV7-9 and J usage is TRBJ2-1; D is undetermined. The CDR3 is 14 residues long. V shed 2 bases and J shed 12 bases, with 17 bases lying between them. Germline-derived CDR1 and CDR2 are SEHNR and FQNEAQ (reference sequence).

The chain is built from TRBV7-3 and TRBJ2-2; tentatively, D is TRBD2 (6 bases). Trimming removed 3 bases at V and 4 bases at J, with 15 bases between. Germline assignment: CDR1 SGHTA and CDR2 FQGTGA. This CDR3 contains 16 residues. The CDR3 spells CASSFSSGLSTGELFF. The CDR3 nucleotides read TGTGCCAGCAGCTTTTCCTCGGGACTCTCCACCGGGGAGCTGTTTTTT.

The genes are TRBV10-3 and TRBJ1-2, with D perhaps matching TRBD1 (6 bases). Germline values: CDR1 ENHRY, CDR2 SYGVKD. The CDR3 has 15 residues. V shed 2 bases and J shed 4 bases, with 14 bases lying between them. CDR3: CAISEGTGRGYGYTF. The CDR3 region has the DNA TGTGCCATCAGTGAGGGCACAGGGAGAGGCTATGGCTACACCTTC.

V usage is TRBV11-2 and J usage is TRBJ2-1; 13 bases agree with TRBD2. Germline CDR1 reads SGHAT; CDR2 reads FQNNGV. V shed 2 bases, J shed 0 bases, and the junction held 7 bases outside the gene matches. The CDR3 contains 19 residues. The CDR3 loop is CASSLLLAGGVSSYNEQFF. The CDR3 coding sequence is TGTGCCAGCAGCTTATTACTAGCGGGAGGGGTTAGCTCCTACAATGAGCAGTTCTTC.

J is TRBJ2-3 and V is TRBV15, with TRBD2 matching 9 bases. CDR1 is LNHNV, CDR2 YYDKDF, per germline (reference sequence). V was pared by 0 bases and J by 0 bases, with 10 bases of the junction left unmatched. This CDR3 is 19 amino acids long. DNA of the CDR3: TGTGCCACCAGCAGAGATCCCCTCGGACTAGCGCGAAGCACAGATACGCAGTATTTT. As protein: CATSRDPLGLARSTDTQYF.

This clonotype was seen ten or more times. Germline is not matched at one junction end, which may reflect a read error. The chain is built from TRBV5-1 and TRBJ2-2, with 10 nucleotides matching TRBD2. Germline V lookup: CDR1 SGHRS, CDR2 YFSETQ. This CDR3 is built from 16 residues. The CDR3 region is CASSSRTSGNTGELFF. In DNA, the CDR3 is TGTGCCAGCAGCTCCAGGACTAGCGGTAACACCGGGGAGCTGTTTTTT.

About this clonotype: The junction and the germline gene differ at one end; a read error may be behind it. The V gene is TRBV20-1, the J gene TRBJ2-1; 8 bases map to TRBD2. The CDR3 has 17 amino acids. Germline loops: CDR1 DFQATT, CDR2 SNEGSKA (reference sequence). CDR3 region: CSARVREGPTTYIEQFF. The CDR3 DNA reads TGCAGTGCTAGAGTTCGGGAGGGCCCAACTACCTACATTGAGCAGTTCTTC.